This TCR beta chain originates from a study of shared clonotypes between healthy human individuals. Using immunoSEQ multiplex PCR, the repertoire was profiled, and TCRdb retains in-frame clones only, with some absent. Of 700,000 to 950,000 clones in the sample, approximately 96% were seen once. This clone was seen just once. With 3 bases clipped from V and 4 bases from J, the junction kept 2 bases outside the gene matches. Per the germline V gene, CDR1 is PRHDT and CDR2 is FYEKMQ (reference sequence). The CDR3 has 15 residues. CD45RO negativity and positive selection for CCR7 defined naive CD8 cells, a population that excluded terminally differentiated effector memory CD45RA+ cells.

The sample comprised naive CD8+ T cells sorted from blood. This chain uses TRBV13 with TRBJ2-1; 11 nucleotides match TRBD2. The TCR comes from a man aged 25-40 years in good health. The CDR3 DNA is TGTGCCAGCAGCTTTAGCGGGAGGGCGTACAATGAGCAGTTCTTC. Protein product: CASSFSGRAYNEQFF.